Listed below are T cell receptor beta chains from one sample, sequenced in a study of metastatic and nonmetastatic thyroid tumors. TCRdb ran MiXCR on the PCR reads. Of 20,000 to 25,000 clones in the sample, around 25% were seen once. The material sequenced was tumor tissue. The receptor source for this set is a male donor with papillary thyroid cancer or a benign thyroid nodule (not recorded which). Some clones in this sample may be carry-over from other donors' samples. Each CDR3 is given with its conserved first and last residue. A D gene is named only where the DNA matches it firmly. The size of a clone is reported for some rows only, either as once, few or many, or as a class for expanded clones.

j_call: TRBJ1-3; v_call: TRBV6-1; clone_size: NA; cdr3_length: 12; d_call: NA; cdr3_nt: TGTGCCAGCACGGACTCTGGAAACACCATATATTTT; cdr3_aa: CASTDSGNTIYF
j_call: TRBJ2-6; v_call: TRBV30; clone_size: NA; cdr3_length: 12; d_call: NA; cdr3_nt: TGTGCCTGGGGGTCTGGGGCCAACGTCCTGACTTTC; cdr3_aa: CAWGSGANVLTF
j_call: TRBJ2-1; v_call: TRBV6-2/TRBV6-3; clone_size: few; cdr3_length: 17; d_call: NA; cdr3_nt: TGTGACAGCAGTTACTCCGGGGCGTATAGCTCATACAATGAGCAGTTCTTC; cdr3_aa: CDSSYSGAYSSYNEQFF
j_call: TRBJ2-1; v_call: TRBV20-1; clone_size: many; cdr3_length: 17; d_call: TRBD2; cdr3_nt: TGCAGTGCTAGAGCCAATGGCCTAGCGGGGATACAAGGTGAGCAGTTCTTC; cdr3_aa: CSARANGLAGIQGEQFF
j_call: TRBJ2-2; v_call: TRBV6-1; clone_size: NA; cdr3_length: 14; d_call: TRBD1; cdr3_nt: TGTGCCAGCAGGGGACAGGGGTCCACCGGTGATCTGTTTTTT; cdr3_aa: CASRGQGSTGDLFF
j_call: TRBJ2-5; v_call: TRBV7-2; clone_size: many; cdr3_length: 15; d_call: NA; cdr3_nt: TGTGCCAGCAGCCGAGGGGGAACAGCTCAAGAGACCCAGTACTTC; cdr3_aa: CASSRGGTAQETQYF
j_call: TRBJ2-1; v_call: TRBV30; clone_size: many; cdr3_length: 15; d_call: NA; cdr3_nt: TGTGCCTGGAGTGTACTGGGCGCGTCCTACAATGAGCAGTTCTTC; cdr3_aa: CAWSVLGASYNEQFF
j_call: TRBJ2-3; v_call: TRBV28; clone_size: few; cdr3_length: 16; d_call: NA; cdr3_nt: TGTGCCAGCAGTCTATCAGGGGGAGGCGGCACAGATACGCAGTATTTT; cdr3_aa: CASSLSGGGGTDTQYF
j_call: TRBJ2-7; v_call: TRBV28; clone_size: NA; cdr3_length: 18; d_call: NA; cdr3_nt: TGTGCCAGCAGTTTATCCGGGAGTAAGGCCCATACCTCCTACGAGCAGTACTTC; cdr3_aa: CASSLSGSKAHTSYEQYF
j_call: TRBJ1-1; v_call: TRBV18; clone_size: NA; cdr3_length: 15; d_call: NA; cdr3_nt: TGTGCCAGCTCACCTTACACATACATGAACACTGAAGCTTTCTTT; cdr3_aa: CASSPYTYMNTEAFF
j_call: TRBJ2-1; v_call: TRBV27; clone_size: many; cdr3_length: 14; d_call: TRBD1; cdr3_nt: TGTGCCAGCAGCCCCGTCAGGGGGAACAATGAGCAGTTCTTC; cdr3_aa: CASSPVRGNNEQFF
j_call: TRBJ1-1; v_call: TRBV11-2; clone_size: few; cdr3_length: 14; d_call: TRBD1; cdr3_nt: TGTGCCAGCAGGTCAGGGGGAGGTTACACTGAAGCTTTCTTT; cdr3_aa: CASRSGGGYTEAFF
j_call: TRBJ1-2; v_call: TRBV6-1; clone_size: NA; cdr3_length: 15; d_call: NA; cdr3_nt: TGTGCCAGCAGTGAAATCGGAGGGGAAGATTATGGCTACACCTTC; cdr3_aa: CASSEIGGEDYGYTF
j_call: TRBJ2-4; v_call: TRBV2; clone_size: many; cdr3_length: 17; d_call: TRBD1; cdr3_nt: TGTGCCAGCAGTGAAAGTCTCGGACAGGGTTCGGGAGACATTCAGTACTTC; cdr3_aa: CASSESLGQGSGDIQYF
j_call: TRBJ2-5; v_call: TRBV9; clone_size: many; cdr3_length: 13; d_call: NA; cdr3_nt: TGTGCCAGCAGCGTACAGGGCCAAGAGACCCAGTACTTC; cdr3_aa: CASSVQGQETQYF
j_call: TRBJ2-3; v_call: TRBV20-1; clone_size: many; cdr3_length: 16; d_call: TRBD2; cdr3_nt: TGCAGTGCCGTCAACCTTCGACTAGCGGGGGGAGATACGCAGTATTTT; cdr3_aa: CSAVNLRLAGGDTQYF
j_call: TRBJ2-2; v_call: TRBV7-9; clone_size: many; cdr3_length: 15; d_call: NA; cdr3_nt: TGTGCCAGCAGCTTCTACGGGGGTAACACCGGGGAGCTGTTTTTT; cdr3_aa: CASSFYGGNTGELFF
j_call: TRBJ1-5; v_call: TRBV30; clone_size: NA; cdr3_length: 13; d_call: NA; cdr3_nt: TGTGCCTGGAGCCCGAAAGGGTATCAGCCCCAGCATTTT; cdr3_aa: CAWSPKGYQPQHF
j_call: TRBJ2-1; v_call: TRBV4-3; clone_size: many; cdr3_length: 16; d_call: TRBD2; cdr3_nt: TGCGCCAGCAGCCGATTAGCGGGAAAGTTATCCAATGAGCAGTTCTTC; cdr3_aa: CASSRLAGKLSNEQFF
j_call: TRBJ2-2; v_call: TRBV3-1; clone_size: many; cdr3_length: 13; d_call: NA; cdr3_nt: TGTGCCAGCAGCCAAGATCACACCGGGGAGCTGTTTTTT; cdr3_aa: CASSQDHTGELFF
j_call: TRBJ2-7; v_call: TRBV3-1; clone_size: many; cdr3_length: 14; d_call: NA; cdr3_nt: TGTGCCAGCAGTCCCGGGACTTTCTCCTACGAGCAGTACTTC; cdr3_aa: CASSPGTFSYEQYF
j_call: TRBJ2-1; v_call: TRBV27; clone_size: NA; cdr3_length: 14; d_call: NA; cdr3_nt: TGTGCCAGCACCCTGAGAGGGCCTAGGAATGAGCAGTTCTTC; cdr3_aa: CASTLRGPRNEQFF
j_call: TRBJ2-1; v_call: TRBV11-3; clone_size: NA; cdr3_length: 13; d_call: NA; cdr3_nt: TGTGCCAGCAGCTTAGATCTCCCTGGAGAGCAGTTCTTC; cdr3_aa: CASSLDLPGEQFF
j_call: TRBJ1-2; v_call: TRBV2; clone_size: NA; cdr3_length: 12; d_call: NA; cdr3_nt: TGTGCCAGCATCCTGGCCAGGGAAGGCTACACCTTC; cdr3_aa: CASILAREGYTF